This TCR beta chain is drawn from a study of graft-versus-host responses after intestinal transplantation (dated by TCRdb to the early 2020s). In terms of the full investigation: The transplants that recipients received were multivisceral, liver-intestinal, or isolated intestinal. Every recipient was given anti-thymocyte globulin induction, then maintenance tacrolimus and steroids for around three years. After intestinal transplantation, graft-versus-host and host-versus-graft alloreactive T cell clones in the graft, circulation and bone marrow were tracked using bulk TCR-beta CDR3 sequencing. Alloreactive clones were identified by sequencing pre-transplant mixed lymphocyte reaction products and comparing these products with unstimulated pre-transplant donor and recipient T cells. Of the roughly 24 intestinal transplant recipients enrolled in the cohort, one of whom was a retransplant, a few patients without pretransplant specimens were excluded. Donor T cell macrochimerism was defined as a peak of at least 4% donor T cells among recipient peripheral blood mononuclear cells. Rather than being sequenced by the commercial service, samples from three later patients were sequenced in-house on an Illumina MiSeq and processed with MiXCR.

Bone marrow was aspirated after transplant from the posterior iliac crest or another site chosen by the physician. Library preparation was by the immunoSEQ multiplex PCR assay. High-throughput TCR-beta CDR3 sequencing of genomic DNA from most patients was performed by Adaptive Biotechnologies. For the original study's pipeline: TCR sequencing data were retrieved from Adaptive's ImmunoSEQ software for some 17 patients, whereas a few other patients were processed with MiXCR and VDJtools. CDR3 nucleotide sequences shared between donor and recipient were removed because the origin of such sequences could not be assigned. At least 2-fold expansion over unstimulated cells and a minimum CFSE-low frequency of 0.002% (template counts) or 0.001% (read counts) were required for clones to be classified as alloreactive. A clone was considered mappable if detected in the sequenced pre-transplant spleen, lymph node, or MLR CFSE-low populations of the donor or recipient. The cumulative frequency of alloreactive clones was calculated as a percentage of all sequences, weighted by copy number. Not all clones reach the TCRdb copy of this immuneACCESS table, which keeps in-frame sequences only. Checked studies attribute under half of the gap to unresolved V genes and leave the rest unexplained. V, J and clone size are taken as reported in that table, and D and trimming were inferred from the DNA itself. Recorded for this sample are about 64,000 clones; just under 95% of them occurred a single time. The biggest ten clones account for about 6.7% of the sample.

Remarks on this clone: Which antigen it targets is not known. No base quality values were provided; no much bigger clone lies one nucleotide off.

Study-level results and caveats: GvH clones were found in recipient bone marrow, and some of the GvH clones appeared earlier in ileal mucosa or blood, which is consistent with an intestinal mucosal origin. High GvH to HvG T cell clonal ratios were observed in the allografts of patients with donor T cell macrochimerism. Peak levels of circulating GvH clones were associated with declines in HvG clones early after transplant. The relatively low number and heterogeneity of intestinal transplant patients limited the conclusions.

The germline ends are 12 bases apart after V is trimmed by 10 bases and J by 7 bases. The CDR3 starts with the cysteine, ends with the phenylalanine, and has 11 residues. Of the read, only the CDR3 DNA is kept; its 33 bases are in frame from base 1. The germline V gene (reference sequence) supplies CDR1 MNHNY and CDR2 SVGAGI. Sample: bone marrow, taken approximately 700 days after intestinal transplantation. The receptor was isolated from a human patient who received an intestinal transplant, so some T cells may come from the graft donor. The receptor chain draws on TRBV6-6 and TRBJ2-3; TRBD1 is a possible D gene, resting on 6 matching bases. CDR3 region: CATTGRNTQYF. The nucleotide sequence reads as follows: TGTGCCACCACAGGGCGGAATACGCAGTATTTT.